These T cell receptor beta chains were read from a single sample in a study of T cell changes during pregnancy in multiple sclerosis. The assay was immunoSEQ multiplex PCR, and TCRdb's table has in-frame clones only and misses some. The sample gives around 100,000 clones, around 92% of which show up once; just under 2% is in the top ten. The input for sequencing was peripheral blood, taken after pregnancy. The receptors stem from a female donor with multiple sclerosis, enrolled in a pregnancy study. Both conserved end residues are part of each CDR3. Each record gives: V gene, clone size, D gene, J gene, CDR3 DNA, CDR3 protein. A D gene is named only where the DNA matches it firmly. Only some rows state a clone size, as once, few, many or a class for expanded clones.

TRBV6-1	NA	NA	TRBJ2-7	TGTGCCAGCAGTGAAACTGACCCGACACTTGAGCAGTACTTC	CASSETDPTLEQYF
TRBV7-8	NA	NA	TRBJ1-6	TGTGCCAGCAGCTTAGAGGGGCAGCCCCTGTTTACTAATTCACCCCTCCACTTT	CASSLEGQPLFTNSPLHF
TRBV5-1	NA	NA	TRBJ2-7	TGCGCCAGCAGAGCGGGCGGTGGATCCTACGAGCAGTACTTC	CASRAGGGSYEQYF
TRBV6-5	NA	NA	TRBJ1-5	TGTGCCAGCAGCAGTCACAGACGCTATCAGCCCCAGCATTTT	CASSSHRRYQPQHF
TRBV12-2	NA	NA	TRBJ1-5	TGTGCAAGTCGCTACGGGACAGGCAATCAGCCCCAGCATTTT	CASRYGTGNQPQHF
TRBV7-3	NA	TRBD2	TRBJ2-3	TGTGCCAGCAGTCTAATGGGGGGGGTCACAGATACGCAGTATTTT	CASSLMGGVTDTQYF
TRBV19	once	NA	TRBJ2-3	TGTGCCAGTAGTATAGATATAGCGGATACGCAGTATTTT	CASSIDIADTQYF
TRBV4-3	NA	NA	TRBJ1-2	TGCGCCAGCAGCCAAGATTTTGCAGGGGTCTATGGCTACACCTTC	CASSQDFAGVYGYTF
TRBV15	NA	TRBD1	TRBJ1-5	TGTGCCACCAGCAGAGATCTCGACAGGGCTTGGAATCAGCCCCAGCATTTT	CATSRDLDRAWNQPQHF
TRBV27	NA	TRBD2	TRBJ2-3	TGTGCCAGCAAGGAGTGGGCTAGCGGGGCTGAGGCAGCAGATACGCAGTATTTT	CASKEWASGAEAADTQYF
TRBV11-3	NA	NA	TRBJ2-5	TGTGCCAGCAGCTTAGGACAGCAAGAGACCCAGTACTTC	CASSLGQQETQYF
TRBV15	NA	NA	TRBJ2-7	TGTGCCACCAGCAGTGACAGGAGTTCCTACGAGCAGTACTTC	CATSSDRSSYEQYF
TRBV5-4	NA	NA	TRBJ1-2	TGTGCCAGCAGCTCCGTCGCGCGGCTCCATGGCTACACCTTC	CASSSVARLHGYTF
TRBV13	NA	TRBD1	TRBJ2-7	TGTGCCAGCAGCCCCCGGGGACAGGGGGGGACCTACGAGCAGTACTTC	CASSPRGQGGTYEQYF
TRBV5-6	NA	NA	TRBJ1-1	TGTGCCAGCAGCTACGGGTCCTGGGAAGCTTTCTTT	CASSYGSWEAFF
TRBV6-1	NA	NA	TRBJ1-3	TGTGCCAGCAGTGAAGTGAACTGGGGCGTGCGCTCTGGAAACACCATATATTTT	CASSEVNWGVRSGNTIYF
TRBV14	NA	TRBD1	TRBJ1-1	TGTGCCAGCAGCCAAGTTCAGGGGGCGCGCACTGAAGCTTTCTTT	CASSQVQGARTEAFF
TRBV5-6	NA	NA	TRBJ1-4	TGTGCCAGCAGCCGACACAGGGAGCCGGATGAAAAACTGTTTTTT	CASSRHREPDEKLFF
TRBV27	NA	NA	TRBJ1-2	TGTGCCAGCAGGCCCCCCATCGGGGGGAATGGCTATGGCTACACCTTC	CASRPPIGGNGYGYTF
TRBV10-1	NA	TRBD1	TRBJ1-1	TGCGCCAGCAGTGACCACCCCAGGACAGGCCTAATGAACACTGAAGCTTTCTTT	CASSDHPRTGLMNTEAFF
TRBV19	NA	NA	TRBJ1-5	TGTGCCAGTAGTATAGTTTTGGGGCGGGGGAATCAGCCCCAGCATTTT	CASSIVLGRGNQPQHF
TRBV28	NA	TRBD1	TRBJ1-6	TGTGCCAGCGGAGGACAGGGGGCGTCGTGGAGTTCACCCCTCCACTTT	CASGGQGASWSSPLHF
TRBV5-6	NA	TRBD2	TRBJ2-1	TGTGCCAGCAGCTTGCTTGGGACTAGCGCATTCCATGAGCAGTTCTTC	CASSLLGTSAFHEQFF
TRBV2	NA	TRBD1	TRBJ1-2	TGTGCCAGGACCGGGACAGCTTATGGCTACACCTTC	CARTGTAYGYTF
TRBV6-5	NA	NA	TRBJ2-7	TGTGCCAGCAGTTACGAATGGAGGTCCTACGAGCAGTACTTC	CASSYEWRSYEQYF
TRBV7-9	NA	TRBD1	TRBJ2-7	TGTGCCAGCAGCTTAACCATGGGGGGACAGGATCGCTCCTACGAGCAGTACTTC	CASSLTMGGQDRSYEQYF
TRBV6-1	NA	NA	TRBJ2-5	TGTGCCAGCAGGTACAGCCAAGAGACCCAGTACTTC	CASRYSQETQYF
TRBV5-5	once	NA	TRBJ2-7	TGTGCCAGCAGCTTGGCGAAAACGGGAGTAGCGGACGAGCAGTACTTC	CASSLAKTGVADEQYF
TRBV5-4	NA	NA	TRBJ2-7	TGTGCCAGCAGCTACCCCCGCAGCTACGAGCAGTACTTC	CASSYPRSYEQYF
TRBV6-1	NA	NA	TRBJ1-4	TGTGCCAGCAGTAGCAATGAAAAACTGTTTTTT	CASSSNEKLFF
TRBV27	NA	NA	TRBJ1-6	TGTGCCAGCAGTCCTAGGGGTTATTCACCCCTCCACTTT	CASSPRGYSPLHF
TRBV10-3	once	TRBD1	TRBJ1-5	TGTGCCATCAGTGTATCATCAGGGGGCGATCAGCCCCAGCATTTT	CAISVSSGGDQPQHF
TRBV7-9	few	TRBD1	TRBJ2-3	TGTGCCAGCAGGGGACAGGCTGGCACAGATACGCAGTATTTT	CASRGQAGTDTQYF
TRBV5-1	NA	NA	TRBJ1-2	TGCGCCAGCAGCTTGGCCAGCGGGTATGGTGGCTACACCTTC	CASSLASGYGGYTF
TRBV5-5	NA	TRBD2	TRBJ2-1	TGTGCCAGCAGTCTAGCGGTGATATATCCCAATGAGCAGTTCTTC	CASSLAVIYPNEQFF
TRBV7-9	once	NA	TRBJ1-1	TGTGCCAGCAGCTTAGGACAGGTGAACACTGAAGCTTTCTTT	CASSLGQVNTEAFF
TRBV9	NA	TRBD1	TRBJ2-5	TGTGCCAGCAGTCAGGACAGGGGGTTTGTGGAGACCCAGTACTTC	CASSQDRGFVETQYF
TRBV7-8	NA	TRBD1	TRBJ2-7	TGTGCCAGCAGCATAACCCCGGGACAGGGATCATCCGAGCAGTACTTC	CASSITPGQGSSEQYF
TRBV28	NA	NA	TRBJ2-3	TGTGCCATCACCGGGATAAGAAAGGGCACAGATACGCAGTATTTT	CAITGIRKGTDTQYF
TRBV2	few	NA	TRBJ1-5	TGTGCCAGCAAGGAGGTGGCAGGTCAGCCCCAGCATTTT	CASKEVAGQPQHF
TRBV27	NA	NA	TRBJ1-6	TGTGCCAGCAAAATCGGGTATAATTCACCCCTCCACTTT	CASKIGYNSPLHF
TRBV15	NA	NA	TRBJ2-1	TGTGCCACCAGCAGAGGTAAAACGGTGGACAATGAGCAGTTCTTC	CATSRGKTVDNEQFF
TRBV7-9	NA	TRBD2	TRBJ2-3	TGTGCCAGCAGCGACGGACTAGCGGGGGGACGGCTCGGCACAGATACGCAGTATTTT	CASSDGLAGGRLGTDTQYF
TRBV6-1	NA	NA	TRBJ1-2	TGTGCCAGCAGTGGCACAGGGCACTACACCTTC	CASSGTGHYTF
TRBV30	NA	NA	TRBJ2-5	TGTGCCTGGAGGCGGGAGACCCAGTACTTC	CAWRRETQYF
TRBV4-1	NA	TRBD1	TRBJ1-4	TGCGCCAGCAGCCATAGACAGGGTGAGGGTGAAAAACTGTTTTTT	CASSHRQGEGEKLFF
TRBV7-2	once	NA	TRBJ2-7	TGTGCCAGCAGCTTACAAACAGGGCTTTTGGGCGAGCAGTACTTC	CASSLQTGLLGEQYF
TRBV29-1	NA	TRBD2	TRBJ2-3	TGCAGCGCCTCCTCTAGCGGCTATGGGACAGATACGCAGTATTTT	CSASSSGYGTDTQYF
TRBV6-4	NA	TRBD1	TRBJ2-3	TGTGCCAGCAGCCCGACAGGGGGCACAGATACGCAGTATTTT	CASSPTGGTDTQYF
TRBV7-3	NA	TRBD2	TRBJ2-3	TGTGCCAGCAGCTCGTCGGGGGGGACCACAGATACGCAGTATTTT	CASSSSGGTTDTQYF
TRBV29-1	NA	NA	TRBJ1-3	TGCAGCGCCTGGACAGCCTCTGGAAACACCATATATTTT	CSAWTASGNTIYF
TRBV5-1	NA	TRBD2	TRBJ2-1	TGCGCCAGCAGCACAACTAGCGCGGTGTACAATGAGCAGTTCTTC	CASSTTSAVYNEQFF
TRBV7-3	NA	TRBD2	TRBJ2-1	TGTGCCAGCAGCGTTAGCGGGGGTGCTAATGAGCAGTTCTTC	CASSVSGGANEQFF